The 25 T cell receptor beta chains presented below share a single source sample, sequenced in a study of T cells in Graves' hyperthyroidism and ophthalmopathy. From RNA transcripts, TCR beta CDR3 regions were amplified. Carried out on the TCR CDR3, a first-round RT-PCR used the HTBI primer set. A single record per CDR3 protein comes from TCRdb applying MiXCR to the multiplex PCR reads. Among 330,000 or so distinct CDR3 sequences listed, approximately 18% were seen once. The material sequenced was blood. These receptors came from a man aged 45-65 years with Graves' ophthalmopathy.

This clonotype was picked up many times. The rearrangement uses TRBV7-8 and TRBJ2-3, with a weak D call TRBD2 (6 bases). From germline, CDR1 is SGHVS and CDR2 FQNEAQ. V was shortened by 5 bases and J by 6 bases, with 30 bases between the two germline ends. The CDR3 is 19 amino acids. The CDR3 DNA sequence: TGTGCCAGCAGCCCAGCCGGGAGCCAATTTTCCAGCGGCCCGGATACGCAGTATTTT. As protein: CASSPAGSQFSSGPDTQYF.

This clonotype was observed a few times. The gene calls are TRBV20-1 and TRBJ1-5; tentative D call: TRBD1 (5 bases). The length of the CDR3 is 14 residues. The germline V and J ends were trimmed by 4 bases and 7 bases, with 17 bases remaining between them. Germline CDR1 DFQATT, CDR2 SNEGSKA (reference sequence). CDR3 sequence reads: CSAIKPQGGQPQHF. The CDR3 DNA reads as TGCAGTGCTATCAAACCGCAGGGAGGCCAGCCCCAGCATTTT.

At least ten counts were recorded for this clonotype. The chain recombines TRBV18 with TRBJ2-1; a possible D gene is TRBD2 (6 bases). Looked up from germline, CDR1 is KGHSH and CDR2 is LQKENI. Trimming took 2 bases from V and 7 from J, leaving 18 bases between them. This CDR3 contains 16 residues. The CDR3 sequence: CASSPKGAEGLNEQFF. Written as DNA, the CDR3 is TGTGCCAGCTCACCAAAAGGGGCGGAGGGATTAAATGAGCAGTTCTTC.

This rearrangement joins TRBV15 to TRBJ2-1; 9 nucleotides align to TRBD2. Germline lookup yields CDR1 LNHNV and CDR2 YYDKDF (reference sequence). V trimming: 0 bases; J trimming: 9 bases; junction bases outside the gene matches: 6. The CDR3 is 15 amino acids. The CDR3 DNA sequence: TGTGCCACCAGCAGAGACTTGGGACTAGCCCGTGAGCAGTTCTTC. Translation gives CATSRDLGLAREQFF.

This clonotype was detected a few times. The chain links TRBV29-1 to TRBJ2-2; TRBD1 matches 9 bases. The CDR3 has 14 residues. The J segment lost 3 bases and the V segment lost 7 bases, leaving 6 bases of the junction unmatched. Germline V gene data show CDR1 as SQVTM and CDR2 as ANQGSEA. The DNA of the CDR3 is TGCAGCGGCCGGGACAGGGAGTACACCGGGGAGCTGTTTTTT. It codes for CSGRDREYTGELFF.

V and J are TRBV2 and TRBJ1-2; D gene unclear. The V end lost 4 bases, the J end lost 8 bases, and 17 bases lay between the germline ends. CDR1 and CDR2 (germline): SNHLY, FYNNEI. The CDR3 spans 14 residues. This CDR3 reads CASSVRVEREGYTF. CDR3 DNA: TGTGCCAGCAGTGTAAGGGTAGAAAGGGAGGGCTACACCTTC. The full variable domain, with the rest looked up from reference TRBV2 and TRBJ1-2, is EPEVTQTPSHQVTQMGQEVILRCVPISNHLYFYWYRQILGQKVEFLVSFYNNEISEKSEIFDDQFSVERPDGSNFTLKIRSTKLEDSAMYFCASSVRVEREGYTFGSGTRLTVV.

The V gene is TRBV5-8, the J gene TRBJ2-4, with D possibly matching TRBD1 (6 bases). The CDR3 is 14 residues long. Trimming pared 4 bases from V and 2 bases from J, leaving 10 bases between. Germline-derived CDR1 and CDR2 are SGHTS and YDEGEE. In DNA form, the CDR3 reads TGTGCCAGCAGCCCCGACAGGTCCAAAAACATTCAGTACTTC. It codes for CASSPDRSKNIQYF.

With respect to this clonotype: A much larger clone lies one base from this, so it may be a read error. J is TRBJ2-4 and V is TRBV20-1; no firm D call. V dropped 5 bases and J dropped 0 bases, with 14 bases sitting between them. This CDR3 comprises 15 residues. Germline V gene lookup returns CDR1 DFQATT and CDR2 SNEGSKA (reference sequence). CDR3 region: CSACYASLAKNIQYF. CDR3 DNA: TGCAGTGCTTGCTATGCAAGTCTAGCCAAAAACATTCAGTACTTC.

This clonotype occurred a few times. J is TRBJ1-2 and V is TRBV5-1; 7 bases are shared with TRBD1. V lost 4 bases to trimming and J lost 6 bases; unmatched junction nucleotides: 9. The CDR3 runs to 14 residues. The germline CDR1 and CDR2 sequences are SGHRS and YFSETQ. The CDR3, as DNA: TGCGCCAGCAGCCCCCGACAGGGACCGGATGGCTACACCTTC. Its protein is CASSPRQGPDGYTF.

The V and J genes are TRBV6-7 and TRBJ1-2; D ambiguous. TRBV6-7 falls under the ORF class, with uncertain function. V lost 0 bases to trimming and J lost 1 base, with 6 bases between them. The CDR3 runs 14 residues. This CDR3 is CASSYSLGNYGYTF. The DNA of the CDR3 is TGTGCCAGCAGTTACTCTCTGGGTAACTATGGCTACACCTTC.

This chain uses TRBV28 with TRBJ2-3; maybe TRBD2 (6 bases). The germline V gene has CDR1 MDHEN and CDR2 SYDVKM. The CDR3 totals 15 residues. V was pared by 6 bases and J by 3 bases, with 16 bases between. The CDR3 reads CASSPPGLATDTQYF. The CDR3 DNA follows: TGTGCCAGCAGCCCACCGGGGCTAGCGACAGATACGCAGTATTTT.

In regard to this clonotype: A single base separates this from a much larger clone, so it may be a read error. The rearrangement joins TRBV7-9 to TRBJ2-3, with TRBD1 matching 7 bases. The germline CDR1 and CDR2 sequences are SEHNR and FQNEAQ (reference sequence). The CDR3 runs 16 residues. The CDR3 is CAGSSSDGTATDTQYF. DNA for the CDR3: TGTGCCGGCAGCAGTTCCGACGGGACAGCCACAGATACGCAGTATTTT.

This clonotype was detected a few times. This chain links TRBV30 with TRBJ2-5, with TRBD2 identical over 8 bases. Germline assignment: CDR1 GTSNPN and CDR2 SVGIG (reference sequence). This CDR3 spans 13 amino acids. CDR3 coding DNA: TGTGCTCAATCGGGAGGGTTTCGGGAGACCCAGTACTTC. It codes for CAQSGGFRETQYF.

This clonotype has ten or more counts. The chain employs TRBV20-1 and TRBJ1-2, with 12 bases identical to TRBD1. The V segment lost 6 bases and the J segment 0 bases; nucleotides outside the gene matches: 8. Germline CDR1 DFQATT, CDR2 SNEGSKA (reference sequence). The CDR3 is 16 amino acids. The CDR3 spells CSATGTGGDANYGYTF. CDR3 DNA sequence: TGCAGTGCAACCGGGACAGGGGGCGATGCTAACTATGGCTACACCTTC.

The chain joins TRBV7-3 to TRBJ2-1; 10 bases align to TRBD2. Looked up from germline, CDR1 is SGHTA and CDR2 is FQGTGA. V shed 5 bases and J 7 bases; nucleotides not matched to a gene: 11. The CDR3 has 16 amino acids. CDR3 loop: CASSEFSSGSRNEQFF. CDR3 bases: TGTGCCAGCAGCGAGTTTTCTAGCGGGAGTCGGAATGAGCAGTTCTTC.

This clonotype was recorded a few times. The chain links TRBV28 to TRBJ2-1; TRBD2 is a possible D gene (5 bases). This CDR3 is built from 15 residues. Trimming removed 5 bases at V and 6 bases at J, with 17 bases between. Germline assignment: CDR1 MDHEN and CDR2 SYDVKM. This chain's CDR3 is CASSPGGRRGNEQFF. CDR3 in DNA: TGTGCCAGCAGTCCCGGTGGCCGTCGGGGCAATGAGCAGTTCTTC. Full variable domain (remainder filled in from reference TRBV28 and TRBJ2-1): DVKVTQSSRYLVKRTGEKVFLECVQDMDHENMFWYRQDPGLGLRLIYFSYDVKMKEKGDIPEGYSVSREKKERFSLILESASTNQTSMYLCASSPGGRRGNEQFFGPGTRLTVL.

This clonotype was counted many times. The CDR3: CASSLVVTGVYNEQFF. The DNA for the CDR3 is TGCGCCAGCAGCTTGGTTGTGACAGGAGTATACAATGAGCAGTTCTTC. The V and J genes are TRBV5-1 and TRBJ2-1; D perhaps matches TRBD1 (6 bases). Germline CDR1 reads SGHRS; CDR2 reads YFSETQ. Trimming removed 0 bases from V and 4 bases from J, with 14 bases in between. The CDR3 runs 16 residues.

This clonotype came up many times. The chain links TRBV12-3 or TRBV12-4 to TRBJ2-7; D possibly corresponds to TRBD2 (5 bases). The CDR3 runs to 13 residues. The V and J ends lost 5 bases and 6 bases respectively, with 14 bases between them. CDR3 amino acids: CASSIGSLVEQYF. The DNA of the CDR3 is TGTGCCAGCAGTATTGGGAGTCTGGTCGAGCAGTACTTC.

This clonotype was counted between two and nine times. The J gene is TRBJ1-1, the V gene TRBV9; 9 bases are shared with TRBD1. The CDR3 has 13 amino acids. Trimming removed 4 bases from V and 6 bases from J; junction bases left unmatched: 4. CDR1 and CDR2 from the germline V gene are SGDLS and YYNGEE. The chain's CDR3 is CASSFRQGAEAFF. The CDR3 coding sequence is TGTGCCAGCAGCTTTCGACAGGGGGCTGAAGCTTTCTTT.

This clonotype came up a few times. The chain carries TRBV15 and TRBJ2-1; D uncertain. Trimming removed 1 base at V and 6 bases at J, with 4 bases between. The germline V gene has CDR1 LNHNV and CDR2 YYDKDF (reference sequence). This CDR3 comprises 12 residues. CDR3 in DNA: TGTGCCACCAGCAGAGTGGTCAATGAGCAGTTCTTC. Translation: CATSRVVNEQFF.

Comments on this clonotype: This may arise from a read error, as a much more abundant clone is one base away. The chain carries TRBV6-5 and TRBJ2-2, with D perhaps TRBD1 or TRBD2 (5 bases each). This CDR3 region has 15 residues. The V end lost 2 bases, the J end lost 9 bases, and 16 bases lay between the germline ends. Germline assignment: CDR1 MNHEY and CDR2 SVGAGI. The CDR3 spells CASSYHGTYTRELFF. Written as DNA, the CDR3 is TGTGCCAGCAGTTACCATGGGACCTATACCAGGGAGCTGTTTTTT.

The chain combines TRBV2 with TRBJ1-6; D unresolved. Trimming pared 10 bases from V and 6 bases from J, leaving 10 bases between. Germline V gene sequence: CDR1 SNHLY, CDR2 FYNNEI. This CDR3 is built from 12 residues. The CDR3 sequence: CATLDFNSPLHF. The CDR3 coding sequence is TGTGCCACCCTTGATTTTAATTCACCCCTCCACTTT.

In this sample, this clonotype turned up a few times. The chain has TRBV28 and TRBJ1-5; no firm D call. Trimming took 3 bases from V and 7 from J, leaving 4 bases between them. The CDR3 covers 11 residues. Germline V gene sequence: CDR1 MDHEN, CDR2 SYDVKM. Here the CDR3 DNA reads TGTGCCAGCAGTTTTCAACAGCCCCAGCATTTT. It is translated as CASSFQQPQHF. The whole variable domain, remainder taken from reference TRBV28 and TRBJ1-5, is DVKVTQSSRYLVKRTGEKVFLECVQDMDHENMFWYRQDPGLGLRLIYFSYDVKMKEKGDIPEGYSVSREKKERFSLILESASTNQTSMYLCASSFQQPQHFGDGTRLSIL.

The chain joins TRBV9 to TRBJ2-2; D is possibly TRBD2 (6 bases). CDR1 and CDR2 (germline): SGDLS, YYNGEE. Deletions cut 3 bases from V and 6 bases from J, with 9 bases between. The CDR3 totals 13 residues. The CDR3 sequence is CASSGRLAGELFF. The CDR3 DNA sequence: TGTGCCAGCAGCGGGCGACTAGCCGGGGAGCTGTTTTTT.

CDR3 sequence (DNA): TGTGCCAGCAGCCCGGGACTAGCGGGAGGAGATACGCAGCATTTT. It encodes CASSPGLAGGDTQHF. The rearrangement links TRBV7-2 to TRBJ2-3; TRBD1 is a possible D gene (5 bases). TRBJ1-5 matches the DNA end more closely, so the J call is doubtful. This CDR3 is built from 15 residues. CDR1 is SGHTA, CDR2 FQGNSA, per germline.